A single sample is the source of the 25 T cell receptor beta chains below, sequenced in a study of graft-versus-host responses after intestinal transplantation. Lymphocytes (intraepithelial and lamina propria) were released by processing the graft tissue. Sequencing was performed with immunoSEQ multiplex PCR; in TCRdb, only in-frame clones are kept and a portion is missing. Seen here are about 15,000 clones, roughly 69% observed once, and the top ten hold around 9%. The material sequenced was ileum tissue, taken less than 700 days after intestinal transplantation. The receptors shown here come from a human patient who received an intestinal transplant, so some T cells may come from the graft donor.

This chain joins TRBV9 and TRBJ1-1; possible D gene TRBD1, 5 bases. Germline lookup yields CDR1 SGDLS and CDR2 YYNGEE. V shed 0 bases and J shed 5 bases, with 29 bases lying between them. The CDR3 has 20 amino acids. The CDR3 spells CASSVAPIPSEDQGWTEAFF. DNA of the CDR3: TGTGCCAGCAGCGTAGCCCCAATCCCCTCTGAGGATCAGGGTTGGACTGAAGCTTTCTTT.

This clone was found a few times. CDR3 loop: CASSQGLAGGRYNEQFF. The CDR3 region has the DNA TGTGCCAGCAGCCAGGGACTAGCGGGGGGACGTTACAATGAGCAGTTCTTC. The chain couples TRBV14 to TRBJ2-1, with 15 nucleotides matching TRBD2. J was trimmed by 4 bases and V by 3 bases; bases with no gene match: 4. This CDR3 is built from 17 residues. Germline CDR1 is SGHDN and CDR2 is FVKESK. The variable domain in full, completed from reference TRBV14 and TRBJ2-1, reads EAGVTQFPSHSVIEKGQTVTLRCDPISGHDNLYWYRRVMGKEIKFLLHFVKESKQDESGMPNNRFLAERTGGTYSTLKVQPAELEDSGVYFCASSQGLAGGRYNEQFFGPGTRLTVL.

The CDR3 DNA reads TGCGCCAGCAGCCATCTATTCCGGGGGGCCGGGGCCAACGTCCTGACTTTC. Translation gives CASSHLFRGAGANVLTF. The chain has TRBV4-3 and TRBJ2-6, with D tentatively TRBD2 (7 bases). Trimming cost V 3 bases and J 4 bases, with 16 bases left between them. In germline, CDR1 is LGHNA, CDR2 YSLEER. CDR3 size: 17 residues.

The chain recombines TRBV13 with TRBJ1-2; D perhaps matches TRBD1 (5 bases). V was clipped by 1 base and J by 4 bases, with 10 bases between them. This CDR3 region has 14 residues. CDR1 PRHDT and CDR2 FYEKMQ come from the germline V gene (reference sequence). The CDR3 DNA reads as TGTGCCAGCAGCTTAGAAGGGGTTGGCTATGGCTACACCTTC. Protein: CASSLEGVGYGYTF.

The V and J genes are TRBV10-2 and TRBJ2-7, with 7 bases fitting TRBD1. The CDR3 length is 17 residues. V was clipped by 6 bases and J by 3 bases; unmatched bases: 17. The germline V gene has CDR1 WSHSY and CDR2 SAAADI. The CDR3 DNA sequence: TGCGCCAGCAGGGGGCCTTTTTGGGACAGAGGGTTCTACGAGCAGTACTTC. Translation gives CASRGPFWDRGFYEQYF.

The CDR3 sequence is CASSLVQGTDTQYF. DNA for the CDR3: TGTGCCAGCAGCTTAGTGCAGGGGACAGATACGCAGTATTTT. The J gene is TRBJ2-3, the V gene TRBV7-8, with D perhaps matching TRBD1 (6 bases). The germline V gene has CDR1 SGHVS and CDR2 FQNEAQ. V shed 1 base and J shed 3 bases, with 8 bases lying between them. This CDR3 spans 14 amino acids.

The chain employs TRBV4-3 and TRBJ2-7; D possibly corresponds to TRBD2 (6 bases). Germline CDR1 and CDR2: LGHNA and YSLEER. The CDR3 covers 17 residues. V was trimmed by 0 bases and J by 3 bases, leaving 18 bases between them. The CDR3 loop reads CASSQDLPGLRLYEQYF. CDR3 coding DNA: TGCGCCAGCAGCCAAGATCTCCCGGGACTGAGACTCTACGAGCAGTACTTC.

CDR3 DNA sequence: TGTGCCAGCACCCGACAGGGGTTCTCCTACGAGCAGTACTTC. This encodes CASTRQGFSYEQYF. The chain links TRBV2 to TRBJ2-7, with 8 bases fitting TRBD1. V gave up 7 bases and J gave up 0 bases; unmatched junction bases: 5. Per the germline V gene, CDR1 is SNHLY and CDR2 is FYNNEI. CDR3 size: 14 residues.

This clone showed up just a few times. The same CDR3 can be traced to other DNA sequences in this sample. The chain recombines TRBV6-5 with TRBJ2-7, with 8 bases fitting TRBD1. CDR1 and CDR2 from the germline V gene are MNHEY and SVGAGI. CDR3 length: 15 residues. Trimming removed 0 bases from V and 2 bases from J; junction bases left unmatched: 3. The CDR3 is CASSYSDRGPYEQYF. The DNA for the CDR3 is TGTGCCAGCAGTTACTCCGACAGGGGTCCCTACGAGCAGTACTTC.

The chain is built from TRBV7-9 and TRBJ2-7; 11 nucleotides line up with TRBD2. J gave up 2 bases and V 0 bases, and 12 bases lay outside the gene matches. Germline CDR1 reads SEHNR; CDR2 reads FQNEAQ (reference sequence). The CDR3 has 19 residues. The CDR3 DNA reads as TGTGCCAGCAGCTTAGCGAAAACTAGCGGGGGCATAGTTCCCTACGAGCAGTACTTC. It specifies CASSLAKTSGGIVPYEQYF.

The chain couples TRBV7-2 to TRBJ1-6; D is uncertain. V was clipped by 7 bases and J by 0 bases, with 13 bases between them. This CDR3 is built from 16 residues. Germline CDR1 SGHTA, CDR2 FQGNSA. CDR3 loop: CASTSQKPSYNSPLHF. As DNA, the CDR3 is TGTGCCAGCACCTCTCAGAAACCCTCCTATAATTCACCCCTCCACTTT.

V usage is TRBV15 and J usage is TRBJ1-5, with D perhaps TRBD1 (5 bases). V lost 0 bases and J 0 bases, leaving 9 bases between the germline ends. Germline V gives CDR1 LNHNV, CDR2 YYDKDF (reference sequence). The length of the CDR3 is 16 residues. CDR3 nucleotide sequence: TGTGCCACCAGCAGAGACTCGGACATTAGCAATCAGCCCCAGCATTTT. It codes for CATSRDSDISNQPQHF.

In its sample, this clone was seen once. The genes are TRBV19 and TRBJ2-4; the match to TRBD2 covers 9 bases. The CDR3 runs 17 residues. After removal of 6 bases from V and 0 bases from J, the junction contained 9 bases not matched to a gene. Germline lookup yields CDR1 LNHDA and CDR2 SQIVND (reference sequence). CDR3 sequence (DNA): TGTGCCAGTAGCCACCTTTTAGCGGGGGTAGCCAAAAACATTCAGTACTTC. Translation gives CASSHLLAGVAKNIQYF. Based on the CDR3 plus reference TRBV19 and TRBJ2-4, the full variable domain is DGGITQSPKYLFRKEGQNVTLSCEQNLNHDAMYWYRQDPGQGLRLIYYSQIVNDFQKGDIAEGYSVSREKKESFPLTVTSAQKNPTAFYLCASSHLLAGVAKNIQYFGAGTRLSVL.

This clone was counted a few times. The chain couples TRBV6-1 to TRBJ1-5; 9 nucleotides align to TRBD1. Germline V lookup: CDR1 MNHNS, CDR2 SASEGT. V trimming: 6 bases; J trimming: 4 bases; junction bases outside the gene matches: 7. The length of the CDR3 is 15 residues. The CDR3 loop reads CASSLGTGMNQPQHF. CDR3 DNA: TGTGCCAGCAGCCTGGGGACAGGGATGAATCAGCCCCAGCATTTT.

This clone has a handful of counts. The chain carries TRBV28 and TRBJ1-4; weak D call: TRBD1 (6 bases). The CDR3 totals 16 residues. CDR1 is MDHEN, CDR2 SYDVKM, per germline. Trimming removed 6 bases at V and 2 bases at J, with 16 bases between. DNA for the CDR3: TGTGCCAGCAGCAACGGGGGGGCCTCTACTAATGAAAAACTGTTTTTT. Translated, it gives CASSNGGASTNEKLFF.

V and J are TRBV6-1 and TRBJ2-3, with unresolved D. The CDR3 length is 13 residues. Trimming removed 4 bases from V and 5 bases from J, with 10 bases in between. Germline assignment: CDR1 MNHNS and CDR2 SASEGT. The CDR3 DNA follows: TGTGCCAGCAGTGGACCCCGAGGAGATACGCAGTATTTT. It codes for CASSGPRGDTQYF.

The CDR3 coding sequence is TGTGCCAGCAGCCCGCCCGAGGGACTTAATACGCAGTATTTT. Its translation: CASSPPEGLNTQYF. The chain couples TRBV11-2 to TRBJ2-3, with D possibly matching TRBD2 (6 bases). CDR1 is SGHAT, CDR2 FQNNGV, per germline. This CDR3 contains 14 residues. Deletions cut 5 bases from V and 7 bases from J, with 16 bases between.

The rearrangement joins TRBV11-2 to TRBJ1-4; possible D gene TRBD1, 5 bases. In germline, CDR1 is SGHAT, CDR2 FQNNGV. The CDR3 has 15 residues. V was cut by 0 bases and J by 3 bases, with 8 bases left in between. The CDR3 coding sequence is TGTGCCAGCAGCTTAGATGGGGGGGCTAATGAAAAACTGTTTTTT. Protein sequence: CASSLDGGANEKLFF. Complete variable domain (other parts from reference TRBV11-2 and TRBJ1-4): EAGVAQSPRYKIIEKRQSVAFWCNPISGHATLYWYQQILGQGPKLLIQFQNNGVVDDSQLPKDRFSAERLKGVDSTLKIQPAKLEDSAVYLCASSLDGGANEKLFFGSGTQLSVL.

This chain joins TRBV25-1 and TRBJ2-5; the D gene is possibly TRBD1 (6 bases). Germline V gene lookup returns CDR1 MGHDK and CDR2 SYGVNS. V was shortened by 1 base and J by 5 bases, with 20 bases between the two germline ends. The CDR3 totals 17 residues. Here the CDR3 reads CASSELRGGINGETQYF. CDR3 nucleotide sequence: TGTGCCAGCAGTGAATTAAGAGGGGGAATCAACGGGGAGACCCAGTACTTC.

Concerning this clone: In the same sample, other DNA sequences code for this CDR3. This chain joins TRBV18 and TRBJ1-1; 8 nucleotides agree with TRBD1. V lost 1 base, J lost 5 bases, and 6 bases stayed unmatched. The CDR3 length is 15 residues. The germline V gene has CDR1 KGHSH and CDR2 LQKENI. This CDR3 is CASSPLGQGGTEAFF. The CDR3 bases are TGTGCCAGCTCACCACTCGGACAGGGAGGAACTGAAGCTTTCTTT. Filled out from reference TRBV18 and TRBJ1-1, the complete variable domain reads NAGVMQNPRHLVRRRGQEARLRCSPMKGHSHVYWYRQLPEEGLKFMVYLQKENIIDESGMPKERFSAEFPKEGPSILRIQQVVRGDSAAYFCASSPLGQGGTEAFFGQGTRLTVV.

V and J are TRBV6-4 and TRBJ2-2; 9 nucleotides agree with TRBD1. The CDR3 is made up of 14 amino acids. The germline V gene encodes CDR1 MRHNA and CDR2 SNTAGT. V shed 8 bases and J 3 bases; nucleotides not matched to a gene: 4. The CDR3 nucleotides read TGTGCCAGCCGGACAGGGGCCGACACCGGGGAGCTGTTTTTT. It encodes CASRTGADTGELFF.

The CDR3 DNA reads as TGTGCCAGCAGCTTAGAGGGGAGAAACACCATATATTTT. It translates to CASSLEGRNTIYF. The V gene is TRBV7-2, the J gene TRBJ1-3, with D maybe TRBD1 (5 bases). Trimming removed 1 base at V and 5 bases at J, with 6 bases between. Germline CDR1 reads SGHTA; CDR2 reads FQGNSA. There are 13 residues in the CDR3. Full variable domain (outside the CDR3, taken from reference TRBV7-2 and TRBJ1-3): GAGVSQSPSNKVTEKGKDVELRCDPISGHTALYWYRQSLGQGLEFLIYFQGNSAPDKSGLPSDRFSAERTGGSVSTLTIQRTQQEDSAVYLCASSLEGRNTIYFGEGSWLTVV.

This chain connects TRBV5-6 to TRBJ2-7, with D perhaps TRBD2 (6 bases). The CDR3 has 15 amino acids. Trimming took off 4 bases at V and 6 bases at J, with 20 bases between the two ends. Looked up from germline, CDR1 is SGHDT and CDR2 is YYEEEE. The DNA of the CDR3 is TGTGCCAGCAGCACCGGGGCGGGGTGGCTTTCCGAGCAGTACTTC. This translates into CASSTGAGWLSEQYF.

The chain is built from TRBV9 and TRBJ1-5, with D tentatively TRBD1 (5 bases). V shed 3 bases and J shed 4 bases, with 8 bases lying between them. The CDR3 has 13 amino acids. In germline, CDR1 is SGDLS, CDR2 YYNGEE. The CDR3 nucleotides read TGTGCCAGCAGCGCCGGGACTAATCAGCCCCAGCATTTT. It specifies CASSAGTNQPQHF. Filled out from reference TRBV9 and TRBJ1-5, the complete variable domain reads DSGVTQTPKHLITATGQRVTLRCSPRSGDLSVYWYQQSLDQGLQFLIQYYNGEERAKGNILERFSAQQFPDLHSELNLSSLELGDSALYFCASSAGTNQPQHFGDGTRLSIL.

A single count supports this clone. The rearrangement joins TRBV5-5 to TRBJ2-7; 8 bases line up with TRBD1. V dropped 4 bases and J dropped 6; count of bases not matched to a gene: 6. Germline lookup yields CDR1 SGHKS and CDR2 YYEKEE (reference sequence). The CDR3 consists of 13 residues. CDR3 protein: CASSVYTGGEQYF. CDR3 bases: TGTGCCAGCAGCGTATATACAGGGGGCGAGCAGTACTTC.